The source of this T cell receptor beta chain is a study of T cells expressing NK-cell markers. About the study: It was sorted CD3+CD56-NKG2C+, CD3+CD56+NKG2C- and CD3+CD56+NKG2C+ T cells that provided the TCR beta repertoires.

What made the TCR beta cDNA was 5'RACE template switching with UMIs. From its re-call of the 5' RACE reads, TCRdb lists each CDR3 protein once, without DNA. The sample's table shows 350,000 to 450,000 distinct CDR3 sequences. In regard to this clonotype: Its antigen remains unidentified.

Germline V gives CDR1 KGHSH, CDR2 LQKENI. The CDR3 length is 16 residues. General study points: It is unclear if expanded NKG2C-expressing clones target HCMV antigens.

The source material was blood T cells: a sorted CD56 or NKG2C T cell subset, CD4+ or CD8+ T cells, or bulk PBMC T cells (not recorded which). The V call is TRBV18, the J call TRBJ1-3. The clonotype originates from a man aged 18 to 69 in good health. This chain's CDR3 is CASSPPGGALGNTIYF.